What follows is one T cell receptor (beta chain) and its context. The data originate from a study of OX40 agonist ivuxolimab in advanced cancers. Sequencing used immunoSEQ multiplex PCR; TCRdb keeps in-frame clones, though not all of them. The profile shows 70,000 to 85,000 clones, about 90% of them singletons. This CDR3 contains 16 residues. V gave up 1 base and J gave up 5 bases; unmatched junction bases: 6. The germline CDR1 and CDR2 sequences are SGHRS and YFSETQ. The sequence was collected from an adult with an advanced solid tumor such as melanoma, head and neck, liver or kidney cancer. The J gene is TRBJ1-4, the V gene TRBV5-1, with 9 bases lining up with TRBD1. Sequencing was performed on CD4+ or CD8+ T cells sorted from blood, taken in a trial of the OX40 agonist ivuxolimab. The chain's CDR3 is CASSLSPTGGNEKLFF. Written as DNA, the CDR3 is TGCGCCAGCAGCTTGTCCCCAACAGGGGGCAATGAAAAACTGTTTTTT.